Listed here are 21 T cell receptor beta chains from one sample, sequenced in a study of cytomegalovirus exposure and HLA in healthy donors. The primer mix had 60 Vbeta and 13 Jbeta primers. Measured with immunoSEQ multiplex PCR; TCRdb has only the in-frame clones, and not every one. This table has 200,000 to 250,000 clones, 79% appearing once. What was sequenced was PBMCs. These receptors came from a man between 50 and 59 years old in good health and CMV-seronegative.

J is TRBJ2-5 and V is TRBV7-9; 9 bases agree with TRBD2. The J call is doubtful: the DNA matches TRBJ2-7 better. Germline V lookup: CDR1 SEHNR, CDR2 FQNEAQ (reference sequence). This CDR3 comprises 17 residues. The CDR3 nucleotides are TGTGCCAGCAGCTTATCAGGACTAGCGTTCTTCGAGGGCGAGCAGTACTTC. Encoded protein: CASSLSGLAFFEGEQYF.

The chain recombines TRBV10-1 with TRBJ2-5; 7 bases fit TRBD1. The J call may be incorrect, as the DNA end agrees better with TRBJ2-7. The germline gives CDR1 WNHNN, CDR2 SYGVQD (reference sequence). The CDR3 contains 13 residues. The CDR3 is CASSVTGTYEQYF. For the CDR3, the DNA is TGCGCCAGCAGTGTGACAGGGACCTACGAGCAGTACTTC.

This chain connects TRBV6-1 to TRBJ1-2; 7 positions match TRBD1. Germline CDR1 and CDR2: MNHNS and SASEGT. The CDR3 has 14 residues. V lost 3 bases and J lost 4; bases outside the gene matches: 5. Written as DNA, the CDR3 is TGTGCCAGCAGTGACAGGGGGGATCTCTATGGCTACACCTTC. Protein sequence: CASSDRGDLYGYTF.

The V and J genes are TRBV5-1 and TRBJ2-2; TRBD2 matches 11 bases. The junction had 4 bases not matched to a gene; V was cut back by 2 bases and J by 1 base. Germline-derived CDR1 and CDR2 are SGHRS and YFSETQ. The CDR3 runs 17 residues. This CDR3 is CASSLGLAGGNTGELFF. The CDR3 nucleotides are TGCGCCAGCAGCTTAGGGCTAGCGGGAGGGAACACCGGGGAGCTGTTTTTT. The full variable domain, its missing parts supplied by reference TRBV5-1 and TRBJ2-2, is KAGVTQTPRYLIKTRGQQVTLSCSPISGHRSVSWYQQTPGQGLQFLFEYFSETQRNKGNFPGRFSGRQFSNSRSEMNVSTLELGDSALYLCASSLGLAGGNTGELFFGEGSRLTVL.

Only a few counts were recorded for this clone. The chain employs TRBV28 and TRBJ1-6; tentative D call: TRBD1 (6 bases). This CDR3 has 15 amino acids. CDR1 and CDR2 from the germline V gene are MDHEN and SYDVKM. The V end lost 8 bases, the J end lost 8 bases, and 19 bases lay between the germline ends. CDR3 nucleotides: TGTGCCAGCTTCGACTCTCGGGGGGCTGATTCACCCCTCCACTTT. Protein product: CASFDSRGADSPLHF.

This chain joins TRBV6-1 and TRBJ2-5; a possible D gene is TRBD2 (5 bases). CDR1 is MNHNS and CDR2 is SASEGT in the germline V gene. V shed 3 bases and J shed 5 bases, with 16 bases lying between them. The CDR3 loop spans 15 amino acids. In nucleotides, the CDR3 is TGTGCCAGCAGTGACCCCTCGGAGGTTCGGGAGACCCAGTACTTC. This encodes CASSDPSEVRETQYF.

The V and J genes are TRBV4-1 and TRBJ1-1; a weak D match, TRBD1 (5 bases). CDR1 MGHRA and CDR2 YSYEKL come from the germline V gene. The CDR3 extends over 15 amino acids. The ends were cut back, 4 bases at V and 0 bases at J, with 12 bases in the middle. The CDR3 here is CASSLGAAMNTEAFF. The DNA of the CDR3 is TGCGCCAGCAGCCTAGGGGCAGCTATGAACACTGAAGCTTTCTTT.

The chain carries TRBV27 and TRBJ1-5; 7 bases are shared with TRBD1. This CDR3 contains 13 residues. From germline, CDR1 is MNHEY and CDR2 SMNVEV (reference sequence). The V and J ends lost 3 bases and 7 bases, in that order; junction bases with no gene match: 3. For the CDR3, the DNA is TGTGCCAGCAGTTTCGGAGGGGGCCAGCCCCAGCATTTT. Encoded protein: CASSFGGGQPQHF.

V gene TRBV7-3 combines with J gene TRBJ1-5, with D tentatively TRBD1 (5 bases). This CDR3 has 14 amino acids. Trimming removed 5 bases from V and 8 bases from J, with 16 bases in between. Germline assignment: CDR1 SGHTA and CDR2 FQGTGA. CDR3 loop: CASSDVSRVEPQHF. The CDR3 bases are TGTGCCAGCAGCGACGTCAGCAGGGTCGAGCCCCAGCATTTT.

This chain links TRBV27 with TRBJ2-7; 12 bases line up with TRBD2. Germline V gene sequence: CDR1 MNHEY, CDR2 SMNVEV (reference sequence). The CDR3 length is 16 residues. J lost 0 bases, V lost 4 bases, and 4 bases had no gene match. The CDR3 nucleotides read TGTGCCAGCAGTTCGGGGACTAGCGGGTTCTCCTACGAGCAGTACTTC. Protein: CASSSGTSGFSYEQYF.

The V gene is TRBV18, the J gene TRBJ2-2; 8 nucleotides match TRBD2. CDR1 is KGHSH, CDR2 LQKENI, per germline. The CDR3 runs 17 residues. After removal of 5 bases from V and 2 bases from J, the junction contained 10 bases not matched to a gene. The CDR3 reads CASSTLVTSANTGELFF. DNA of the CDR3: TGTGCCAGCTCAACCTTAGTGACTAGCGCAAACACCGGGGAGCTGTTTTTT.

The CDR3 region is CASGSGVDYTF. CDR3 bases: TGTGCCAGCGGATCAGGGGTTGACTACACCTTC. The V and J genes are TRBV7-9 and TRBJ1-2, with a possible D match to TRBD1 (6 bases). Looked up from germline, CDR1 is SEHNR and CDR2 is FQNEAQ (reference sequence). Deletions cut 8 bases from V and 10 bases from J, with 14 bases between. This CDR3 region has 11 residues.

The chain joins TRBV5-1 to TRBJ1-1, with D unclear. Trimming took 0 bases from V and 2 from J, leaving 8 bases between them. The length of the CDR3 is 14 residues. Germline values: CDR1 SGHRS, CDR2 YFSETQ. The CDR3 region has the DNA TGCGCCAGCAGCTTGGGTCCGACAAACACTGAAGCTTTCTTT. It encodes CASSLGPTNTEAFF. Using reference TRBV5-1 and TRBJ1-1 for the parts outside the CDR3, the full variable domain is KAGVTQTPRYLIKTRGQQVTLSCSPISGHRSVSWYQQTPGQGLQFLFEYFSETQRNKGNFPGRFSGRQFSNSRSEMNVSTLELGDSALYLCASSLGPTNTEAFFGQGTRLTVV.

The gene calls are TRBV18 and TRBJ2-3; 12 bases align to TRBD2. Per the germline V gene, CDR1 is KGHSH and CDR2 is LQKENI. V lost 6 bases and J lost 1; bases outside the gene matches: 14. The CDR3 is 19 amino acids. Here the CDR3 DNA reads TGTGCCAGCTCCCGACAGGGTTTCGGGACTAGCGGGCGCACAGATACGCAGTATTTT. Amino acid sequence: CASSRQGFGTSGRTDTQYF.

As regards this clone: The same CDR3 also results from other DNA sequences found in this sample. V is TRBV9 and J is TRBJ2-6; no clear D. CDR1 is SGDLS and CDR2 is YYNGEE in the germline V gene. Trimming removed 4 bases at V and 0 bases at J, with 8 bases between. CDR3 length: 15 residues. The CDR3 region is CASSPRYSGANVLTF. CDR3 DNA sequence: TGTGCCAGCAGCCCCCGCTACTCTGGGGCCAACGTCCTGACTTTC.

This chain connects TRBV29-1 to TRBJ2-1, with TRBD2 matching over 11 bases. CDR3 length: 14 amino acids. Losses at the gene ends were 6 bases for V and 4 bases for J; bases not matched to a gene: 5. Germline assignment: CDR1 SQVTM and CDR2 ANQGSEA. The CDR3 here is CSVLRTSGYNEQFF. As DNA, the CDR3 is TGCAGCGTCCTCCGGACTAGCGGGTACAATGAGCAGTTCTTC.

The chain employs TRBV5-1 and TRBJ2-1; 8 bases line up with TRBD2. The trim removed 2 bases at V and 1 base at J, leaving 5 bases unmatched. Germline CDR1 is SGHRS and CDR2 is YFSETQ. The CDR3 totals 16 residues. CDR3 in amino acids: CASSLVAGRSYNEQFF. The CDR3 DNA follows: TGCGCCAGCAGCTTAGTAGCGGGGAGGTCCTACAATGAGCAGTTCTTC.

The gene calls are TRBV5-4 and TRBJ2-3; TRBD2 matches at 12 bases. V dropped 2 bases and J dropped 2; count of bases not matched to a gene: 3. This CDR3 region has 16 residues. The germline CDR1 and CDR2 sequences are SGHNT and YYREEE (reference sequence). The CDR3 DNA is TGTGCCAGCAGCTTTCGGACTAGCGGGACCACAGATACGCAGTATTTT. Its translation is CASSFRTSGTTDTQYF.

The genes are TRBV19 and TRBJ2-3; possible D gene TRBD2, 5 bases. Germline CDR1 and CDR2: LNHDA and SQIVND (reference sequence). V was pared by 3 bases and J by 4 bases, with 11 bases between. The CDR3 has 14 amino acids. The CDR3 reads CASSILASPDTQYF. In nucleotides, the CDR3 is TGTGCCAGTAGTATTCTGGCTAGCCCAGATACGCAGTATTTT.

This clone was recorded a few times. This chain joins TRBV4-1 and TRBJ2-7; TRBD2 aligns across 8 bases. The J call is doubtful: the DNA matches TRBJ2-1 better. In germline, CDR1 is MGHRA, CDR2 YSYEKL. The CDR3 runs to 16 residues. CDR3 in amino acids: CASSQASGSRLNEQFF. The DNA of the CDR3 is TGCGCCAGCAGCCAGGCGAGCGGGAGTCGGCTCAATGAGCAGTTCTTC.

This chain connects TRBV29-1 to TRBJ1-3; weak D call: TRBD1 (5 bases). CDR1 and CDR2 (germline): SQVTM, ANQGSEA. V was trimmed by 5 bases and J by 0 bases, leaving 8 bases between them. The CDR3 sequence is 13 residues long. CDR3 DNA: TGCAGCGTTTGGGGGGGCTCTGGAAACACCATATATTTT. This codes for CSVWGGSGNTIYF.